The 9 T cell receptor beta chains given below trace back to one sample, sequenced in a study of T-cell reconstitution after alpha-beta-depleted transplantation in children. Researchers prepared the TCRbeta library using unique molecular identifiers, the study reports. TCRdb redid the calling of the PCR reads with MiXCR, one entry per CDR3 protein. The table has roughly 500,000 distinct CDR3 sequences, less than 35% seen once; the top ten hold less than 2.5%. The sample in question was PBMCs from the stem cell graft donor, obtained from the stem cell graft. Receptor source: a human donor who donated a stem cell graft to a child with aplastic anemia.

The CDR3 sequence: CASSLLDPNEQFF. The CDR3 DNA sequence: TGCGCCAGCAGTCTCCTGGACCCGAATGAGCAGTTCTTC. The genes are TRBV10-2 and TRBJ2-1; D is uncertain. The CDR3 loop spans 13 amino acids. The germline CDR1 and CDR2 sequences are WSHSY and SAAADI. V gave up 5 bases and J gave up 7 bases, with 12 bases separating them.

V and J are TRBV29-1 and TRBJ1-4, with D unresolved. This CDR3 has 14 residues. Germline V lookup: CDR1 SQVTM, CDR2 ANQGSEA. Between the trimmed V and J ends, which lost 4 bases and 6 bases, there was a span of 15 bases. The CDR3 loop reads CSVVSPGVDEKLFF. The DNA of the CDR3 is TGCAGCGTTGTGTCCCCGGGCGTCGATGAAAAACTGTTTTTT.

The chain carries TRBV6-2 or TRBV6-3 and TRBJ1-1, with TRBD1 identical over 9 bases. With V trimmed by 6 bases and J by 1 base, 3 bases remained unmatched. Germline V gene sequence: CDR1 MNHEY, CDR2 SVGEGT. The CDR3 runs 14 residues. In DNA, the CDR3 is TGTGCCAGCAGGAAGACAGGGGGGAACACTGAAGCTTTCTTT. Encoded protein: CASRKTGGNTEAFF.

In DNA, the CDR3 is TGTGCCAGCAGTTTCGGGGGGGGCCGTCAGCCCCAGCATTTT. This sequence encodes CASSFGGGRQPQHF. The chain joins TRBV12-3 or TRBV12-4 to TRBJ1-5, with TRBD1 as a possible D gene (6 bases). The CDR3 loop spans 14 amino acids. The V and J ends lost 3 bases and 6 bases respectively, with 12 bases between them.

The chain combines TRBV10-3 with TRBJ2-1; TRBD2 aligns across 9 bases. The CDR3 is made up of 15 amino acids. V dropped 3 bases and J dropped 7; count of bases not matched to a gene: 7. Germline values: CDR1 ENHRY, CDR2 SYGVKD. CDR3 nucleotides: TGTGCCATCAGTGACCTAGCGGGAAAGGAAAATGAGCAGTTCTTC. Amino acids: CAISDLAGKENEQFF.

CDR3 bases: TGTGCCAGCAGCTTAGGGGGAAGGCTAGTATACGGCGAGCAGTACTTC. Translated: CASSLGGRLVYGEQYF. The chain links TRBV7-8 to TRBJ2-7; D call uncertain. The CDR3 sequence is 16 residues long. Per germline, CDR1 SGHVS and CDR2 FQNEAQ. The germline V and J ends were trimmed by 1 base and 6 bases, with 19 bases remaining between them.

The V gene is TRBV19, the J gene TRBJ1-5; TRBD1 might be the D (6 bases). V dropped 6 bases and J dropped 10 bases, with 28 bases sitting between them. CDR1 and CDR2 from the germline V gene are LNHDA and SQIVND (reference sequence). The CDR3 length is 17 residues. The CDR3 spells CASSLGDTTNSPFPQHF. CDR3 coding DNA: TGTGCCAGTAGCCTGGGGGACACCACGAACTCCCCCTTTCCCCAGCATTTT.

The chain uses TRBV19 and TRBJ2-5, with D unclear. This CDR3 region has 15 residues. V lost 5 bases to trimming and J lost 4 bases, with 17 bases between them. The germline V gene encodes CDR1 LNHDA and CDR2 SQIVND (reference sequence). CDR3 in amino acids: CASSLSSGSRETQYF. In nucleotides, the CDR3 is TGTGCCAGTAGTCTCTCCAGTGGATCTCGAGAGACCCAGTACTTC.

In DNA, the CDR3 is TGTGCCAGCAGAGATGGAGCAAGTAATTACAATGAGCAGTTCTTC. This codes for CASRDGASNYNEQFF. V gene TRBV12-3 or TRBV12-4 combines with J gene TRBJ2-1; no clear D. With 6 bases removed from V and 4 bases from J, the gap between germline ends came to 16 bases. CDR3 length equals 15 residues.